These T cell receptor beta chains were read from a single sample in a study of T cells in Graves' hyperthyroidism and ophthalmopathy. Each CDR3 protein gets one entry after TCRdb re-called the multiplex PCR reads with MiXCR. The sample lists a few hundred thousand distinct CDR3 sequences; approximately 25% were seen once. Sequenced sample: blood. These receptor sequences come from a man aged 50 to 59 with Graves' hyperthyroidism. The CDR3 runs from the conserved cysteine through the conserved F or W. The D gene is left open where the match is weak. Not every row has a clone size; where given, it reads once, few, many or a size class.

J gene,V gene,clone size,D gene,CDR3 protein,CDR3 DNA
TRBJ2-7,TRBV6-1,few,NA,CASSPERSSYEQYF,TGTGCCAGCAGTCCCGAGAGGAGCTCCTACGAGCAGTACTTC
TRBJ1-4,TRBV12-3/TRBV12-4,NA,TRBD1,CASSPALTGGGEKLFF,TGTGCCAGCAGTCCCGCTTTGACAGGGGGTGGTGAAAAACTGTTTTTT
TRBJ2-7,TRBV11-2,many,NA,CASSSSGSINTYEQYF,TGTGCCAGCAGCTCTTCCGGGAGCATCAACACCTACGAGCAGTACTTC
TRBJ2-1,TRBV12-3/TRBV12-4,few,NA,CASSSPLRGQFF,TGTGCCAGCAGTTCCCCCCTTCGGGGGCAGTTCTTC
TRBJ1-2,TRBV6-5,few,TRBD1,CASSYSSGTGGLRGYTF,TGTGCCAGCAGTTACTCATCGGGGACAGGGGGTCTAAGAGGCTACACCTTC
TRBJ2-7,TRBV7-9,NA,TRBD1,CASGQPGQGAREQYF,TGTGCCAGCGGCCAACCGGGGCAGGGGGCGCGGGAGCAGTACTTC
TRBJ2-1,TRBV12-3/TRBV12-4,NA,NA,CASSSRGASYNEQFF,TGTGCCAGCAGTTCCAGGGGAGCATCCTACAATGAGCAGTTCTTC
TRBJ2-1,TRBV5-1,few,TRBD2,CASKLAGVRGNEQFF,TGCGCCAGCAAACTAGCGGGAGTCAGGGGCAATGAGCAGTTCTTC
TRBJ2-5,TRBV27,many,NA,CASSLSWPGLSGGTQYF,TGTGCCAGCAGTTTATCGTGGCCCGGACTATCAGGGGGGACCCAGTACTTC
TRBJ2-2,TRBV10-3,NA,TRBD2,CAIKPSSGSRNTGELFF,TGTGCCATCAAACCGTCTAGCGGGAGTCGGAACACCGGGGAGCTGTTTTTT
TRBJ2-5,TRBV3-1,few,NA,CASSQGEGLQETQYF,TGTGCCAGCAGCCAAGGAGAGGGGCTCCAAGAGACCCAGTACTTC
TRBJ2-3,TRBV20-1,many,TRBD2,CSAPDASGSGADTQYF,TGCAGTGCTCCAGACGCTAGCGGGAGTGGGGCAGATACGCAGTATTTT
TRBJ2-1,TRBV30,many,NA,CAWKLYNEQFF,TGTGCCTGGAAACTGTACAATGAGCAGTTCTTC
TRBJ2-1,TRBV2,many,TRBD2,CASRKRTSGRANEQFF,TGTGCCAGCAGGAAACGAACTAGCGGGAGGGCCAATGAGCAGTTCTTC
TRBJ2-3,TRBV7-3,NA,TRBD2,CASSPYHLAGLTDTQYF,TGTGCCAGCAGCCCATACCATCTAGCGGGGCTCACAGATACGCAGTATTTT
TRBJ1-2,TRBV4-1,NA,NA,CASSQELRGRSYGYTF,TGCGCCAGCAGCCAAGAACTCCGGGGTCGGAGCTATGGCTACACCTTC
TRBJ1-2,TRBV28,NA,NA,CASATVYGYTF,TGTGCCAGCGCTACGGTCTATGGCTACACCTTC
TRBJ2-4,TRBV12-3/TRBV12-4,NA,TRBD1,CASTPGQGVIQYF,TGTGCCAGCACCCCGGGACAGGGAGTCATTCAGTACTTC
TRBJ1-5,TRBV6-2/TRBV6-3,NA,NA,CASSSNNNQPQHF,TGTGCCAGCAGTTCGAATAACAATCAGCCCCAGCATTTT
TRBJ2-3,TRBV30,NA,NA,CAWSGATDTQYF,TGTGCCTGGAGTGGGGCTACAGATACGCAGTATTTT
TRBJ2-5,TRBV7-2,many,TRBD1,CASSWDREAETQYF,TGTGCCAGCAGCTGGGACAGGGAGGCGGAGACCCAGTACTTC
TRBJ1-5,TRBV11-2,few,NA,CASSLSGTRHPQHF,TGTGCCAGCAGTTTATCCGGGACTCGCCATCCCCAGCATTTT
TRBJ2-4,TRBV29-1,NA,TRBD2,CSVAGGGDIRYF,TGCAGCGTAGCGGGAGGAGGAGACATTCGGTACTTC
TRBJ2-2,TRBV5-1,few,NA,CASRGSGDRITGELFF,TGCGCCAGCAGGGGGTCGGGAGATCGTATCACCGGGGAGCTGTTTTTT
TRBJ2-7,TRBV29-1,few,NA,CSVEGDSGFTYEQYF,TGCAGCGTTGAGGGCGACAGCGGGTTTACCTACGAGCAGTACTTC
TRBJ2-6,TRBV3-1,NA,TRBD1,CASSRRGLGANVLTF,TGTGCCAGCAGCCGCAGGGGGCTCGGGGCCAACGTCCTGACTTTC
TRBJ1-5,TRBV18,few,TRBD1,CASSPSGGRQPQHF,TGTGCCAGCTCACCGTCAGGGGGGCGTCAGCCCCAGCATTTT
TRBJ2-1,TRBV11-1,NA,NA,CASSLERTHEQFF,TGTGCCAGCAGCCTGGAGCGGACCCATGAGCAGTTCTTC
TRBJ1-1,TRBV6-5,NA,NA,CASSYSFTGPTEAFF,TGTGCCAGCAGTTACTCGTTCACAGGGCCCACTGAAGCTTTCTTT